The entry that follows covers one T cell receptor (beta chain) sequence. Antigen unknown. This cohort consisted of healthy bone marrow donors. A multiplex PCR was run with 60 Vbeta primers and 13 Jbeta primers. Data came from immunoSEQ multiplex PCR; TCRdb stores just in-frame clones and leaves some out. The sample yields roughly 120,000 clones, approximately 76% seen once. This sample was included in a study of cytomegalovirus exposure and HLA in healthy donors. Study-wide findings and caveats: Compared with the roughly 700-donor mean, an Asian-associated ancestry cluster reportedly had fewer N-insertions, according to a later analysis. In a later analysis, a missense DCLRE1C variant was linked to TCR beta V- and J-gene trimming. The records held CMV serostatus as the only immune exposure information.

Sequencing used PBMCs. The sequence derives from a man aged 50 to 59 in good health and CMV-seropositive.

The chain's CDR3 is CASSQDRGNNEQFF. In DNA, the CDR3 is TGTGCCAGCAGTCAGGACAGGGGGAACAATGAGCAGTTCTTC. The V gene is TRBV6-5, the J gene TRBJ2-1, with 10 bases matching TRBD1. Germline V CDR1 and CDR2: MNHEY, SVGAGI. Trimming cost V 5 bases and J 5 bases; bases outside gene matches: 3. This CDR3 spans 14 amino acids.